This TCR beta chain stems from a study of post-analysis software for immune sequencing data. Study-level findings and limits: In patients, about five TRBV segments were more frequent than in controls, with TRBV5-6, TRBV5-1 and TRBV20-1 among them.

The TCR beta cDNA libraries contained unique molecular identifiers. In TCRdb, the PCR reads were re-called with MiXCR into one record per CDR3 protein. The sample includes some 800,000 distinct CDR3 sequences, 46% of them seen just once. Germline-derived CDR1 and CDR2 are DFQATT and SNEGSKA (reference sequence). J lost 4 bases, V lost 3 bases, and 24 bases had no gene match. This CDR3 is 20 amino acids long. This clonotype showed up just a few times. Its target is not known. This clonotype was sampled from a girl aged 10 to 17 with multiple sclerosis. This chain uses TRBV20-1 with TRBJ2-5; 9 nucleotides agree with TRBD2. Source material: blood. CDR3 residues: CSASQVLASGTVEPAETQYF. As DNA, the CDR3 is TGCAGTGCTAGTCAGGTTCTGGCTAGCGGGACGGTGGAACCCGCAGAGACCCAGTACTTC.